The 5 T cell receptor beta chains below were found in one sample sequenced in a study of blood T cell repertoires in COVID-19. Assay: immunoSEQ multiplex PCR; the TCRdb copy retains only in-frame clones and omits some. Of roughly 120,000 clones listed, roughly 79% were seen once; the top ten hold about 2.3%. The sample consisted of peripheral blood. Receptors were obtained from a man aged 65 to 79 with acute or convalescent COVID-19.

The chain links TRBV12-3 or TRBV12-4 to TRBJ2-5; D gene unclear. There are 13 residues in the CDR3. Trimming stripped 5 bases from V and 0 bases from J, with 7 bases between. The CDR3 protein is CASSTQDQETQYF. CDR3 coding DNA: TGTGCCAGCAGTACGCAGGACCAAGAGACCCAGTACTTC.

The rearrangement links TRBV4-1 to TRBJ2-2, with D possibly being TRBD1 (5 bases). Trimming took off 3 bases at V and 4 bases at J, with 21 bases between the two ends. This CDR3 has 18 residues. In germline, CDR1 is MGHRA, CDR2 YSYEKL. CDR3 residues: CASSHLAVRTKFTGELFF. The CDR3 DNA sequence: TGCGCCAGCAGCCATTTGGCGGTGCGGACAAAATTCACCGGGGAGCTGTTTTTT.

The J gene is TRBJ2-5, the V gene TRBV18; D is perhaps TRBD2 (6 bases). Trimming pared 5 bases from V and 2 bases from J, leaving 9 bases between. Germline V gives CDR1 KGHSH, CDR2 LQKENI. The CDR3 has 13 residues. The DNA for the CDR3 is TGTGCCAGCTCAACTGGGACTCAAGAGACCCAGTACTTC. It specifies CASSTGTQETQYF.

The chain joins TRBV18 to TRBJ1-5, with D tentatively TRBD1 (6 bases). V lost 5 bases and J 5 bases, leaving 10 bases between the germline ends. Germline values: CDR1 KGHSH, CDR2 LQKENI. CDR3 length: 13 amino acids. The CDR3 loop reads CASSVDRDQPQHF. CDR3 nucleotides: TGTGCCAGCTCAGTGGACAGAGATCAGCCCCAGCATTTT.

At least ten counts were recorded for this clone. The rearrangement links TRBV7-3 to TRBJ1-6; 7 bases agree with TRBD1. The CDR3 is 16 residues long. In germline, CDR1 is SGHTA, CDR2 FQGTGA. V lost 2 bases, J lost 5 bases, and 6 bases stayed unmatched. CDR3 in amino acids: CASSLDRVENNSPLHF. Written as DNA, the CDR3 is TGTGCCAGCAGCTTAGACAGGGTGGAAAATAATTCACCCCTCCACTTT. Drawing the rest from reference TRBV7-3 and TRBJ1-6, the complete variable domain is GAGVSQTPSNKVTEKGKYVELRCDPISGHTALYWYRQSLGQGPEFLIYFQGTGAADDSGLPNDRFFAVRPEGSVSTLKIQRTERGDSAVYLCASSLDRVENNSPLHFGNGTRLTVT.